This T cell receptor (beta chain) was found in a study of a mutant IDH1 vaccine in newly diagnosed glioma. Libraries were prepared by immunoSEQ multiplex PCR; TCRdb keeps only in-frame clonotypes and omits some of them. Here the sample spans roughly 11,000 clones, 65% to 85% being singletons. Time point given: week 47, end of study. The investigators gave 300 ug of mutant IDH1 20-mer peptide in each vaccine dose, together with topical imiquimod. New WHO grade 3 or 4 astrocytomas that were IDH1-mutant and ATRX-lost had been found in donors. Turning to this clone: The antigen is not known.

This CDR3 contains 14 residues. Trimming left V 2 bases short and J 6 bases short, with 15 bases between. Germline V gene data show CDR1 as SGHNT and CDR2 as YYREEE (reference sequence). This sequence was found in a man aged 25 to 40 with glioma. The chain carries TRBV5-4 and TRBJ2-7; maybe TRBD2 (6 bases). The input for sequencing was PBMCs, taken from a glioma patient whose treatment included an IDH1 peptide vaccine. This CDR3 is CASSFTSGQGEQYF. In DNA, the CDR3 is TGTGCCAGCAGCTTTACGAGCGGGCAGGGCGAGCAGTACTTC.